This paragraph covers one T cell receptor beta chain sequence. TCRdb keeps only in-frame clones here, not all; method: immunoSEQ multiplex PCR. Of roughly 84,000 clones listed, nearly 90% were seen once; the top ten hold about 1.6%. The data stem from a study of T cell responses to AZD1222 COVID-19 vaccine. Germline assignment: CDR1 MGHDK and CDR2 SYGVNS. V shed 6 bases, J shed 3 bases, and the junction held 5 bases outside the gene matches. There are 15 residues in the CDR3. The source was peripheral blood, collected on day 0 of AZD1222 vaccination. The rearrangement links TRBV25-1 to TRBJ1-2; 12 bases are a match to TRBD1. The clonotype was recovered from an adult in good health. The CDR3 is CASRTGTGGHYGYTF. The CDR3, as DNA: TGTGCCAGCAGAACTGGGACAGGGGGCCACTATGGCTACACCTTC.